Listed here is a single T cell receptor (beta chain). MiXCR was run by TCRdb on the RT-PCR reads, yielding one entry per CDR3 protein. The repertoire holds roughly 550,000 distinct CDR3 sequences, roughly a quarter seen once, with 2.5% to 3% in the top ten. V dropped 1 base and J dropped 0; count of bases not matched to a gene: 11. CDR3 length: 18 amino acids. CDR1 is SGHVS, CDR2 FQNEAQ, per germline. These data are taken from a study of response to subunit inactivated influenza vaccine. These data were likewise used in another study, on T cells expressing NK-cell markers. Per that paper: A 5'RACE template switching approach incorporating UMIs was used to make TCR beta cDNA.

Sequences were derived from CD4+ T cells sorted from PBMCs, sampled about 13 days after vaccination. The chain combines TRBV7-8 with TRBJ1-1; 7 nucleotides match TRBD1. The receptor's source is a man aged 45 to 65 who received an inactivated influenza vaccine. The CDR3 reads CASSLVPLTGHMNTEAFF. The CDR3 nucleotides are TGTGCCAGCAGCTTAGTTCCCCTGACAGGGCACATGAACACTGAAGCTTTCTTT.